A single sample is the source of the 6 T cell receptor beta chains below, sequenced in a study of T and B cells in COVID-19 patients. BIOMED2 TRB-A/B primer pools were used in multiplex TRB PCR. In TCRdb, the multiplex PCR reads were re-called with MiXCR into one record per CDR3 protein. This repertoire shows approximately 11,000 distinct CDR3 sequences, 30% found once; its top ten account for about 13%. Each TRB amplification used roughly 220-550 ng of genomic DNA from blood. Sequencing was carried out using blood. All receptors derive from a human donor with active COVID-19.

The rearrangement links TRBV6-1 to TRBJ2-7; D remains ambiguous. There are 13 residues in the CDR3. V lost 2 bases, J lost 1 base, and 6 bases lay in between. In germline, CDR1 is MNHNS, CDR2 SASEGT. CDR3 bases: TGTGCCAGCAGTGAATCGGTTTCCTACGAGCAGTACTTC. It encodes CASSESVSYEQYF.

This chain links TRBV6-2 or TRBV6-3 with TRBJ1-2; the D gene is possibly TRBD1 (5 bases). Between the trimmed V and J ends, which lost 2 bases and 4 bases, there was a span of 8 bases. The CDR3 length is 13 residues. Germline V gene sequence: CDR1 MNHEY, CDR2 SVGEGT. The CDR3 DNA follows: TGTGCCAGCAGTTACCGGGGGGGCTATGGCTACACCTTC. It specifies CASSYRGGYGYTF.

This clonotype was detected a few times. The V call is TRBV7-6, the J call TRBJ1-6, with D hard to call. Germline V gene data show CDR1 as SGHVS and CDR2 as FNYEAQ. This CDR3 region has 15 residues. V lost 0 bases, J lost 10 bases, and 13 bases lay in between. The CDR3 is CASSLAMPAWSPLHF. CDR3 coding DNA: TGTGCCAGCAGCTTAGCGATGCCCGCCTGGTCACCCCTCCACTTT.

The chain recombines TRBV7-2 with TRBJ2-5; tentative D call: TRBD2 (7 bases). CDR1 and CDR2 from the germline V gene are SGHTA and FQGNSA. CDR3 size: 17 residues. V lost 1 base to trimming and J lost 0 bases, with 15 bases between them. DNA for the CDR3: TGTGCCAGCAGCTTAGAGGTTGCGGGGGCAAACCAAGAGACCCAGTACTTC. As protein: CASSLEVAGANQETQYF.

This rearrangement joins TRBV7-4 to TRBJ2-5, with D possibly TRBD2 on 5 matching bases. Trimming took off 4 bases at V and 5 bases at J, with 14 bases between the two ends. CDR3 length: 14 residues. The V gene's germline CDR1 is SGHVT and CDR2 SQSDAQ. For the CDR3, the DNA is TGTGCCAGCAGCTCCCGGTCGGGGAGTGAGACCCAGTACTTC. Translating it yields CASSSRSGSETQYF.

By share of the sample, this clonotype is medium-sized. This chain joins TRBV30 and TRBJ1-6, with 8 bases matching TRBD1. V dropped 2 bases and J dropped 9; count of bases not matched to a gene: 9. Germline V gene lookup returns CDR1 GTSNPN and CDR2 SVGIG (reference sequence). The CDR3 covers 15 residues. CDR3 loop: CAWSQQGEDSSPLHF. DNA of the CDR3: TGTGCCTGGAGTCAACAGGGGGAGGATAGTTCACCCCTCCACTTT.